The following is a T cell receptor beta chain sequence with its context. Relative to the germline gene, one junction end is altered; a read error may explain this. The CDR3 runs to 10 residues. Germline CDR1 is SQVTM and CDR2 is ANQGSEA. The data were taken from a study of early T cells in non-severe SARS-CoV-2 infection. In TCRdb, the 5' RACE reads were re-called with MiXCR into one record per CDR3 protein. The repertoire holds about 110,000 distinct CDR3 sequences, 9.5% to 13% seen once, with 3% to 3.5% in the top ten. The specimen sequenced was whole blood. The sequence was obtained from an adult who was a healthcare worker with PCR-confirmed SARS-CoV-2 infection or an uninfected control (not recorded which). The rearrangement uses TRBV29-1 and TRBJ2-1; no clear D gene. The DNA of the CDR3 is TGCAGCGTTGATAGCAATAAGCAGTTCTTC. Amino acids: CSVDSNKQFF.